These 19 T cell receptor beta chains originate from one sample sequenced in a study of T cells in women clearing cervical HPV infection (dated by TCRdb to the late 2010s). Library prep was done by the immunoSEQ multiplex PCR assay. TCRdb carries this immuneACCESS record with in-frame sequences only. Its versions omit some clonotypes, under half of them owing to an unresolved V gene in the studies checked, with the rest unexplained. This specimen's table enumerates tens of thousands of clones. 7.5% to 10% of the sample comes from the top ten. What was sequenced was blood buffy coat. The source of these receptors is a woman between 18 and 70 years old with a cervical HPV16 infection that either progressed to CIN3+ or cleared (not recorded which).

Concerning this clone itself: The CDR3 end is not reached by the read, which stops 3 residues before it; the germline J gene fills it in. The V and J genes are TRBV7-8 and TRBJ1-5; 7 bases align to TRBD1. Germline values: CDR1 SGHVS, CDR2 FQNEAQ. This CDR3 has 16 residues. The trim removed 2 bases at V and 3 bases at J, leaving 7 bases unmatched. CDR3 sequence: CASSLITGAYNQPQHF. CDR3 bases read: TGTGCCAGCAGCTTAATCACAGGGGCCTACAATCAGCCC. The whole variable domain, filled in from reference TRBV7-8 and TRBJ1-5, reads GAGVSQSPRYKVAKRGQDVALRCDPISGHVSLFWYQQALGQGPEFLTYFQNEAQLDKSGLPSDRFFAERPEGSVSTLKIQRTQQEDSAVYLCASSLITGAYNQPQHFGDGTRLSIL.

As concerns this clone: The CDR3 end lies 3 residues beyond the end of the read and is filled in from the germline J gene. The chain has TRBV5-6 and TRBJ1-5, with a tentative D call TRBD1 (6 bases). Trimming took 0 bases from V and 7 from J, leaving 14 bases between them. Germline values: CDR1 SGHDT, CDR2 YYEEEE. The CDR3 has 15 amino acids. The sequenced part of the CDR3 DNA is TGTGCCAGCAGCTTGGCCCCGGGTCAGGGGCAGCCC. Translation gives CASSLAPGQGQP. In full, the CDR3 reads CASSLAPGQGQPQHF.

For this clone: The read is 3 residues too short to cover the CDR3 end, so that end is filled in from the germline J gene. V is TRBV18 and J is TRBJ1-1; tentatively, D is TRBD1 (5 bases). Trimming pared 3 bases from V and 6 bases from J, leaving 8 bases between. The CDR3 spans 12 residues. CDR1 and CDR2 from the germline V gene are KGHSH and LQKENI. This chain's CDR3 is CASSPKTAEAFF. CDR3 DNA (partial): TGTGCCAGCTCACCCAAGACAGCTGAA.

Notes on this clone: The CDR3 is cut off 3 residues early in the read; its end comes from the germline J gene. The rearrangement uses TRBV7-9 and TRBJ1-2; D possibly corresponds to TRBD1 (5 bases). The germline V gene has CDR1 SEHNR and CDR2 FQNEAQ (reference sequence). The CDR3 has 14 amino acids. Trimming left V 5 bases short and J 1 base short, with 11 bases between. The part of the CDR3 DNA that was read is TGTGCCAGCAGCCAACAGGTGGTTAACTATGGC. Encoded protein: CASSQQVVNYG. The whole CDR3 protein is CASSQQVVNYGYTF. Drawing the rest from reference TRBV7-9 and TRBJ1-2, the complete variable domain is DTGVSQNPRHKITKRGQNVTFRCDPISEHNRLYWYRQTLGQGPEFLTYFQNEAQLEKSRLLSDRFSAERPKGSFSTLEIQRTEQGDSAMYLCASSQQVVNYGYTFGSGTRLTVV.

On this clone: The CDR3 end falls 3 residues outside the read, so it is completed with the germline J gene. The V gene is TRBV6-2 or TRBV6-3, the J gene TRBJ1-6; D is unclear. The CDR3 contains 14 residues. Germline assignment: CDR1 MNHEY and CDR2 SVGEGT. The V end lost 6 bases, the J end lost 10 bases, and 16 bases lay between the germline ends. The DNA read from the CDR3 is TGTGCCAGCAGGCCCAGGCCCGTGGTCTCACCC. Its protein is CASRPRPVVSP. The whole CDR3 sequence reads CASRPRPVVSPLHF.

Remarks on this clone: The read ends 3 residues shy of where the CDR3 ends; the end is completed using the germline J gene. The chain combines TRBV2 with TRBJ1-2, with 9 bases that match TRBD1. Germline V gene data show CDR1 as SNHLY and CDR2 as FYNNEI. The CDR3 contains 13 residues. CDR3 region: CASRGGTGKGYTF. CDR3 bases read: TGTGCCAGCAGGGGTGGGACAGGGAAAGGC.

Note on this clone: From the germline J gene comes the end of the CDR3, since the read stops 3 residues before it. The chain links TRBV19 to TRBJ2-2; 8 nucleotides match TRBD1. The CDR3 extends over 14 amino acids. Trimming at V came to 3 bases and at J to 5 bases, leaving 2 bases not matched to a gene. Germline values: CDR1 LNHDA, CDR2 SQIVND (reference sequence). The CDR3 spells CASSMTGATGELFF. Partial CDR3 DNA: TGTGCCAGTAGTATGACAGGGGCAACCGGGGAG.

Concerning this clone itself: The read comes to an end 3 residues before the CDR3 does, leaving the germline J gene to fill in the end. The chain has TRBV5-6 and TRBJ2-7; 7 bases map to TRBD1. CDR3 length: 15 residues. Germline V gene data show CDR1 as SGHDT and CDR2 as YYEEEE. J lost 2 bases, V lost 2 bases, and 7 bases had no gene match. This chain's CDR3 is CASSFQGVRAYEQYF. The CDR3 DNA, read in part, is TGTGCCAGCAGCTTTCAGGGGGTTAGGGCCTACGAG.

As regards this clone: Coverage ceases 3 residues before the CDR3 finishes, and the germline J gene fills in the end. The V call is TRBV24-1, the J call TRBJ2-1, with 9 bases aligning to TRBD1. Germline trimming cut 2 bases from V and 5 bases from J; bases unmatched to any gene: 3. This CDR3 has 15 amino acids. Germline assignment: CDR1 KGHDR and CDR2 SFDVKD. The CDR3: CATSDSGTGNNEQFF. Partial CDR3 DNA: TGTGCCACCAGTGATTCCGGGACAGGGAACAATGAG.

A word on this clone: The read ends 3 residues shy of where the CDR3 ends; the end is completed using the germline J gene. J is TRBJ2-7 and V is TRBV19, with a tentative D call TRBD2 (7 bases). Germline values: CDR1 LNHDA, CDR2 SQIVND (reference sequence). The CDR3 extends over 15 amino acids. V shed 3 bases and J shed 2 bases, with 14 bases lying between them. The CDR3 loop is CASSMGAGGAYEQYF. Partial CDR3 DNA: TGTGCCAGTAGTATGGGGGCTGGGGGGGCCTACGAG.

In the case of this clone: The read stops 3 residues short of the end of the CDR3; the missing end is completed from the germline J gene. The chain links TRBV20-1 to TRBJ2-5, with a possible D match to TRBD1 (6 bases). V was pared by 0 bases and J by 5 bases, with 13 bases between. Germline loops: CDR1 DFQATT, CDR2 SNEGSKA (reference sequence). The CDR3 has 14 amino acids. The CDR3: CSARDRTQGETQYF. CDR3 DNA (partial): TGCAGTGCTAGAGACCGGACCCAGGGGGAGACC.

The sequenced CDR3 bases are TGCGCCAGCAGCTTGCTCCCAGCGGGGGGGTACAATGAG. Amino acids: CASSLLPAGGYNE. The entire CDR3 reads CASSLLPAGGYNEQFF. The genes are TRBV5-1 and TRBJ2-1; 10 nucleotides align to TRBD2. The read falls 3 residues short of the CDR3 end, and the missing part is taken from the germline J gene. Losses at the gene ends were 1 base for V and 4 bases for J; bases not matched to a gene: 5. CDR1 and CDR2 from the germline V gene are SGHRS and YFSETQ. CDR3 length equals 16 residues.

Notes on this clone: Read coverage stops 3 residues before the CDR3 terminus; the germline J gene supplies the remainder. V and J are TRBV20-1 and TRBJ2-5; 10 bases line up with TRBD2. Looked up from germline, CDR1 is DFQATT and CDR2 is SNEGSKA (reference sequence). The CDR3 has 15 residues. J was trimmed by 1 base and V by 5 bases; bases with no gene match: 7. The CDR3 spells CSAGGSGGFQETQYF. CDR3 DNA, as far as it was read: TGCAGTGCTGGGGGTAGCGGGGGGTTCCAAGAGACC.

Comment on this clone: With the read ending 3 residues before the CDR3 end, the germline J gene is used to fill in that end. This rearrangement joins TRBV20-1 to TRBJ2-1, with unresolved D. The ends were cut back, 6 bases at V and 9 bases at J, with 9 bases in the middle. Germline CDR1 reads DFQATT; CDR2 reads SNEGSKA (reference sequence). CDR3 length equals 10 residues. The CDR3: CSAVGGEQFF. The covered CDR3 bases are TGCAGTGCAGTTGGCGGTGAG.

On this clone itself: The read ends 3 residues early relative to the CDR3; the germline J gene fills the gap. The chain uses TRBV2 and TRBJ2-3; D gene ambiguous. The germline gives CDR1 SNHLY, CDR2 FYNNEI. The CDR3 runs 11 residues. CDR3 DNA, as far as it was read: TGTGCCAGCAGTACACAGTTCTCG. Protein sequence: CASSTQFS. The CDR3 reads in full as CASSTQFSQYF.

Comment on this clone: The read gets to within 3 residues of the CDR3 end, and the germline J gene fills in the rest. The chain employs TRBV5-3 and TRBJ2-5; weak D call: TRBD1 (6 bases). TRBV5-3 is an ORF, and what it does is uncertain. Trimming pared 3 bases from V and 2 bases from J, leaving 17 bases between. This CDR3 has 16 residues. The part of the CDR3 DNA that was read is TGTGCCAGAAGCTCACCCCCGCAGGGGTTTCAAGAGACC. Its translation: CARSSPPQGFQET. The whole CDR3 protein reads CARSSPPQGFQETQYF.

Details on this clone: The read comes to an end 3 residues before the CDR3 does, leaving the germline J gene to fill in the end. The V and J genes are TRBV7-6 and TRBJ2-4; D possibly corresponds to TRBD1 (6 bases). Germline CDR1 reads SGHVS; CDR2 reads FNYEAQ. The CDR3 contains 13 residues. CDR3 DNA (partial): TGTGCCAGCAGCTTGGACAGTTTCTATGGT. It encodes CASSLDSFYG. The whole CDR3 reads CASSLDSFYGQYF.

The CDR3 protein is CASSSWDSSNQPQHF. The CDR3 DNA, read in part, is TGTGCCAGTAGTTCGTGGGACAGTAGCAATCAGCCC. This chain joins TRBV19 and TRBJ1-5, with 7 bases identical to TRBD1. The read ends 3 residues early relative to the CDR3; the germline J gene fills the gap. Unmatched junction bases numbered 4, after V lost 5 bases and J lost 0 bases. CDR1 is LNHDA, CDR2 SQIVND, per germline (reference sequence). This CDR3 comprises 15 residues.

A remark on this clone: Coverage ceases 3 residues before the CDR3 finishes, and the germline J gene fills in the end. The chain couples TRBV6-1 to TRBJ1-1, with 9 bases that match TRBD1. Losses at the gene ends were 4 bases for V and 4 bases for J; bases not matched to a gene: 7. The CDR3 loop spans 15 amino acids. The germline gives CDR1 MNHNS, CDR2 SASEGT. Incomplete CDR3 DNA: TGTGCCAGCAGTGTACAGGGGGCGCGGAGCACTGAA. It encodes CASSVQGARSTE. From start to end, the CDR3 is CASSVQGARSTEAFF.